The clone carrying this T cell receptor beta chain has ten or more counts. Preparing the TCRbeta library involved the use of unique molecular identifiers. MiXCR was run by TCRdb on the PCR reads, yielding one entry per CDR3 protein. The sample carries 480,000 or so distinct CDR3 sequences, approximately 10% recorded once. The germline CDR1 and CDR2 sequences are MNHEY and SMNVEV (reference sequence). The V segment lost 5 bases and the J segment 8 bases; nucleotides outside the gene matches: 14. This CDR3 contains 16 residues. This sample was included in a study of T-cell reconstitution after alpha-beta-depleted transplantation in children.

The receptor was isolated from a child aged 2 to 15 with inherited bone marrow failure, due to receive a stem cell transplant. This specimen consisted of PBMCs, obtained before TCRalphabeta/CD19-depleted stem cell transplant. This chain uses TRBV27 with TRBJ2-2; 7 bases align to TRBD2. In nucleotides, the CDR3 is TGTGCCAGCAGTCCCCGCGGAGCGGGACGAAAAGGGGAGCTGTTTTTT. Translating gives CASSPRGAGRKGELFF.